This entry is about one T cell receptor beta chain. In the authors' workflow: Using reference gene primer amplification, nucleated cell counts were estimated. Some clones are missing from TCRdb's copy, which holds only in-frame ones; the method was immunoSEQ multiplex PCR. That table is the source of V, J and clone size, and D and trimming were worked out from the DNA. The sample has 300,000 to 350,000 clones, around nine tenths seen once; the top ten hold 1%. This record belongs to a study of blood T cell repertoires in COVID-19. Whole-study context: T cells, B-cell-depleted T cells, or PBMCs supplied cDNA or gDNA.

Trimming took 8 bases from V and 6 from J; bases not matched to a gene: 14. In germline, CDR1 is ENHRY, CDR2 SYGVKD. The CDR3 has 15 amino acids. Participants were placed into cohorts based on the clinical history they reported. People in the exposed group encountered a COVID-19 case within 2 weeks before entering the study. The sequence was collected from a woman younger than 45 who had been exposed to COVID-19. The chain uses TRBV10-3 and TRBJ1-1; 8 bases agree with TRBD1. The sample taken for sequencing was PBMCs or T cells enriched from blood (not recorded which). CDR3 DNA: TGTGCCATCTCGAAGGCCTCTACAGGGGGGCCTGAAGCTTTCTTT. This gives the protein CAISKASTGGPEAFF.